This TCR beta chain was profiled in a study of T cell responses to AZD1222 COVID-19 vaccine. For this clone: As yet, its antigen is unknown.

Study-level points and caveats: Targeting of unmutated variant regions was reportedly seen in nearly half of spike-specific TCRs.

The table came from immunoSEQ multiplex PCR; TCRdb's copy has only in-frame clones and leaves some out. The table lists tens of thousands of clones, 65% to 80% of them singletons, with about 12% in the top ten. Sequenced material: peripheral blood, taken on day 0 of AZD1222 vaccination. The source is an adult in good health.

The CDR3 reads CASSFWVGGRGNYEQYF. In DNA form, the CDR3 reads TGTGCCAGCAGCTTTTGGGTCGGGGGGAGGGGCAACTACGAGCAGTACTTC. The chain carries TRBV7-9 and TRBJ2-7; 7 nucleotides agree with TRBD2. The CDR3 spans 17 residues. J gave up 3 bases and V 3 bases, and 14 bases lay outside the gene matches. Germline CDR1 is SEHNR and CDR2 is FQNEAQ (reference sequence). The full variable domain, in which reference TRBV7-9 and TRBJ2-7 provide the parts outside the CDR3, is DTGVSQNPRHKITKRGQNVTFRCDPISEHNRLYWYRQTLGQGPEFLTYFQNEAQLEKSRLLSDRFSAERPKGSFSTLEIQRTEQGDSAMYLCASSFWVGGRGNYEQYFGPGTRLTVT.